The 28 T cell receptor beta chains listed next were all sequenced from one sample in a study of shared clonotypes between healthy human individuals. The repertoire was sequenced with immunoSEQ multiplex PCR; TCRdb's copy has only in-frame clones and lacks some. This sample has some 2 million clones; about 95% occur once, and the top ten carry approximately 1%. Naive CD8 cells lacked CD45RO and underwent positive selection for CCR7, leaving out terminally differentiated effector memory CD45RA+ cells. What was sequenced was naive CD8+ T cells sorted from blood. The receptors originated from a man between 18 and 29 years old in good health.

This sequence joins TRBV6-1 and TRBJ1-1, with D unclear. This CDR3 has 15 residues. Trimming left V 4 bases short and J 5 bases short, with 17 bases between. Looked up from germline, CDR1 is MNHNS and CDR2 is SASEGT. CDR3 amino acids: CASSAPLGSRTEAFF. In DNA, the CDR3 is TGTGCCAGCAGTGCACCGCTAGGTAGTCGAACTGAAGCTTTCTTT.

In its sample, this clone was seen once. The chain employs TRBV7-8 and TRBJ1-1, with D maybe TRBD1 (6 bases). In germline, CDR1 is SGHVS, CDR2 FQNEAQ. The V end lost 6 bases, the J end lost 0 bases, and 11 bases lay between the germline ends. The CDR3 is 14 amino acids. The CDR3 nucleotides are TGTGCCAGCAGTTCGGACAGTATGAACACTGAAGCTTTCTTT. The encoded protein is CASSSDSMNTEAFF.

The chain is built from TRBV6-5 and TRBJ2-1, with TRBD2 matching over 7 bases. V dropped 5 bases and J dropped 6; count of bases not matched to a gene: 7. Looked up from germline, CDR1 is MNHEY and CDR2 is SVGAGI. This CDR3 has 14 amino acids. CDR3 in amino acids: CASSPQWEGNEQFF. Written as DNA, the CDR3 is TGTGCCAGCAGTCCTCAGTGGGAGGGCAATGAGCAGTTCTTC.

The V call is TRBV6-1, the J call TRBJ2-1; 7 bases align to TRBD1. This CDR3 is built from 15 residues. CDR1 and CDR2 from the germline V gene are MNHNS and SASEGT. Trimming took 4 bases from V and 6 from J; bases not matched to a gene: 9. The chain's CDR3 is CASSAGQQVGNEQFF. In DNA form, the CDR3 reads TGTGCCAGCAGTGCGGGACAGCAGGTCGGCAATGAGCAGTTCTTC.

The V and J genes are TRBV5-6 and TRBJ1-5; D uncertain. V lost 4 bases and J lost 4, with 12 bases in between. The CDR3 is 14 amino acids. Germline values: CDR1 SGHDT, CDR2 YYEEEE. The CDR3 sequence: CASSPGYGNQPQHF. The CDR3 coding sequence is TGTGCCAGCAGCCCCGGCTACGGGAATCAGCCCCAGCATTTT.

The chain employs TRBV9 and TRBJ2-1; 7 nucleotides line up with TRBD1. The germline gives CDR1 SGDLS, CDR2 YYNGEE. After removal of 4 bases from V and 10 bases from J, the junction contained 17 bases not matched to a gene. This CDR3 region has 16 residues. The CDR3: CASSPLSQGQIMEQFF. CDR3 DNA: TGTGCCAGCAGCCCGCTTTCCCAGGGACAGATAATGGAGCAGTTCTTC.

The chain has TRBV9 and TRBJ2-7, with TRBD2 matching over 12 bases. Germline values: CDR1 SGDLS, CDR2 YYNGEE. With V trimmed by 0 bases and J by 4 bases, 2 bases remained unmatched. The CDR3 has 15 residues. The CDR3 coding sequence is TGTGCCAGCAGCGTAGGCGGACTAGCGGGATACGAGCAGTACTTC. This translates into CASSVGGLAGYEQYF. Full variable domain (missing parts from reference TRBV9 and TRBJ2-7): DSGVTQTPKHLITATGQRVTLRCSPRSGDLSVYWYQQSLDQGLQFLIQYYNGEERAKGNILERFSAQQFPDLHSELNLSSLELGDSALYFCASSVGGLAGYEQYFGPGTRLTVT.

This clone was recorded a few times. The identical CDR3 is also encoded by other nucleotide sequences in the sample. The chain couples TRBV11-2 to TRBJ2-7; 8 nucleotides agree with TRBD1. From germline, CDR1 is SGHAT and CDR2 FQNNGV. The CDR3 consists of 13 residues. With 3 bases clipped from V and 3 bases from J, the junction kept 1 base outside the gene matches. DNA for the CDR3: TGTGCCAGCAGCTTCGGGACAGGCTACGAGCAGTACTTC. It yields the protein CASSFGTGYEQYF.

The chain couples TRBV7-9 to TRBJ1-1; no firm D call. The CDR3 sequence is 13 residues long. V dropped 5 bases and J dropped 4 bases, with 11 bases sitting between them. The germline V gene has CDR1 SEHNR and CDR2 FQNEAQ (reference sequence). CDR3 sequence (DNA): TGTGCCAGCAGCACCGGGGTTGGCACTGAAGCTTTCTTT. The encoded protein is CASSTGVGTEAFF.

The CDR3 nucleotides read TGCGCCAGCAGCCAAGGGGACATCAACACTGAAGCTTTCTTT. Protein sequence: CASSQGDINTEAFF. The gene calls are TRBV4-3 and TRBJ1-1; D possibly corresponds to TRBD1 (6 bases). V lost 1 base, J lost 2 bases, and 8 bases lay in between. In germline, CDR1 is LGHNA, CDR2 YSLEER. The CDR3 contains 14 residues.

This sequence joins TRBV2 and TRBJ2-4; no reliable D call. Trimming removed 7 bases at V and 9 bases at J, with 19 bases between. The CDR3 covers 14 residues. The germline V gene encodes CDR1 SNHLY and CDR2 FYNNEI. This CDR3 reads CASTPSPALGIQYF. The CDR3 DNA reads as TGTGCCAGCACCCCTTCTCCGGCGTTGGGCATTCAGTACTTC. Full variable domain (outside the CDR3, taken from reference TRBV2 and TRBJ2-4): EPEVTQTPSHQVTQMGQEVILRCVPISNHLYFYWYRQILGQKVEFLVSFYNNEISEKSEIFDDQFSVERPDGSNFTLKIRSTKLEDSAMYFCASTPSPALGIQYFGAGTRLSVL.

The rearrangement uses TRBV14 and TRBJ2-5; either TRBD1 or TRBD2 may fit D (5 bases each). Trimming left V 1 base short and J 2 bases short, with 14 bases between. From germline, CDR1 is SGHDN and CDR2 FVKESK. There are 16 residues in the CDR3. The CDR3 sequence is CASSQGNQGVQETQYF. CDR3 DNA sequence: TGTGCCAGCAGCCAAGGGAACCAGGGAGTACAAGAGACCCAGTACTTC.

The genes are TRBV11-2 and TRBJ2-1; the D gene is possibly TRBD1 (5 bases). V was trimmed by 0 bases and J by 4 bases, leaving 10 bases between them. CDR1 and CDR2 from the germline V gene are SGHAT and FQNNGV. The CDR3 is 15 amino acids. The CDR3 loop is CASSLESQGYNEQFF. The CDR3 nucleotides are TGTGCCAGCAGCTTAGAAAGCCAGGGATACAATGAGCAGTTCTTC.

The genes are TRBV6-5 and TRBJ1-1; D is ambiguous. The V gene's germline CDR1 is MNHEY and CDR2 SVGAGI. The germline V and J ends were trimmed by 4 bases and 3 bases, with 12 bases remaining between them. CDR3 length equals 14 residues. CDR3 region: CASSSGALDTEAFF. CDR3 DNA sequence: TGTGCCAGCAGTTCGGGTGCACTGGACACTGAAGCTTTCTTT.

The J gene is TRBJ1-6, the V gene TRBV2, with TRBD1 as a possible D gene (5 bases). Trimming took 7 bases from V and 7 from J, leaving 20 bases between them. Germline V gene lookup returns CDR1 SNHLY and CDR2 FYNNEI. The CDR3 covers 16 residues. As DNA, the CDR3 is TGTGCCAGCAAATTTCTGGGGACCAGCTTAAATTCACCCCTCCACTTT. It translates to CASKFLGTSLNSPLHF.

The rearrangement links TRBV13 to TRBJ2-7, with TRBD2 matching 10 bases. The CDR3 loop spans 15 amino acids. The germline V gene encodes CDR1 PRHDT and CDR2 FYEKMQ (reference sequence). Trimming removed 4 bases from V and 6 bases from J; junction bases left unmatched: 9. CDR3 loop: CASSSGGLAGVEQYF. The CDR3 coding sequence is TGTGCCAGCAGCTCCGGGGGTCTAGCGGGAGTCGAGCAGTACTTC.

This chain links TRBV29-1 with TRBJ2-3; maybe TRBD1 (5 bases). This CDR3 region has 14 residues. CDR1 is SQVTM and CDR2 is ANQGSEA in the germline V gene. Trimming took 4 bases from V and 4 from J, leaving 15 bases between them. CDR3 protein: CSVVGAGHPDTQYF. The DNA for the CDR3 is TGCAGCGTTGTTGGGGCAGGCCACCCAGATACGCAGTATTTT.

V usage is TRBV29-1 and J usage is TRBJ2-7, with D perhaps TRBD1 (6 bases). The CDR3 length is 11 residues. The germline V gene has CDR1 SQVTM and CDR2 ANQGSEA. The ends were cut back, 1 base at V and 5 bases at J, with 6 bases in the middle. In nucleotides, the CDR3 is TGCAGCGTTGAAGCAGGGGACGAGCAGTACTTC. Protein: CSVEAGDEQYF.

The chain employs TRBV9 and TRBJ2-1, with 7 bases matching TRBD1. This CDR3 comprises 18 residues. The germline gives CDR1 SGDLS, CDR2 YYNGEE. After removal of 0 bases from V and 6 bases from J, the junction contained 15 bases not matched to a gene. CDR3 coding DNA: TGTGCCAGCAGCGTAGAAGGCCCCCCACAGGGGCGGTTCAATGAGCAGTTCTTC. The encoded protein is CASSVEGPPQGRFNEQFF.

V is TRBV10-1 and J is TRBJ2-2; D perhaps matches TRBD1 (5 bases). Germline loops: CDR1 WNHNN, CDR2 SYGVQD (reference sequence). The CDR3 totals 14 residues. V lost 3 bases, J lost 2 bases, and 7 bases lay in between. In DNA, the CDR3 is TGCGCCAGCAGTGACACAGGAAACACCGGGGAGCTGTTTTTT. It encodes CASSDTGNTGELFF.

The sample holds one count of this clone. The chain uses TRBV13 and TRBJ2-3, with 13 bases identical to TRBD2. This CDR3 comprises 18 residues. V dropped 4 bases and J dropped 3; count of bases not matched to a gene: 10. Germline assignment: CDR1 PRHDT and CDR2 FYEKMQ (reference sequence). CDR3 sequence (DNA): TGTGCCAGCAGCTCGGGACTAGCGGGGAGGGGAAAAACAGATACGCAGTATTTT. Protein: CASSSGLAGRGKTDTQYF.

CDR3 region: CASSSTTEAFF. The CDR3 DNA follows: TGTGCCAGCAGTTCCACGACTGAAGCTTTCTTT. The V call is TRBV6-5, the J call TRBJ1-1; D gene uncertain. Between the trimmed V and J ends, which lost 4 bases and 5 bases, there was a span of 5 bases. The CDR3 extends over 11 amino acids. CDR1 and CDR2 (germline): MNHEY, SVGAGI.

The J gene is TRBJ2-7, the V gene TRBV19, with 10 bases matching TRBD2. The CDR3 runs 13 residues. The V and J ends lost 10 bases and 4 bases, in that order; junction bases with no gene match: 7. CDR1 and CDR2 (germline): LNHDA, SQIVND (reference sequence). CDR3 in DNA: TGTGCCACCCGGTCTAGCGGGAGTTACGAGCAGTACTTC. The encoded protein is CATRSSGSYEQYF.

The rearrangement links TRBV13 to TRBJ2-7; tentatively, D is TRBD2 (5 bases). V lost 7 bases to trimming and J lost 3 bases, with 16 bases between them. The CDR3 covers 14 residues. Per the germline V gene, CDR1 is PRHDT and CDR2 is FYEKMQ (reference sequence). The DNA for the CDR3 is TGTGCCAGCAACCTGGCGGGCTACAACTACGAGCAGTACTTC. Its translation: CASNLAGYNYEQYF.

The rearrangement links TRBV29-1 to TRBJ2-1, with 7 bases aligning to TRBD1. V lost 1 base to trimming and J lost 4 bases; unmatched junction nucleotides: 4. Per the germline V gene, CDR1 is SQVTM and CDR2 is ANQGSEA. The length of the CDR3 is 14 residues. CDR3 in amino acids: CSVEGGQLYNEQFF. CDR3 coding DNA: TGCAGCGTTGAAGGGGGACAGCTATACAATGAGCAGTTCTTC.

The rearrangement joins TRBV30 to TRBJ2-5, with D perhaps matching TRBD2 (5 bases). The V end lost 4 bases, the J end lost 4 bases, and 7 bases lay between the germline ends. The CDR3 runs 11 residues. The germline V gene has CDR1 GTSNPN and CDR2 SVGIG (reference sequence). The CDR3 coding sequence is TGTGCCTGGACTGCGGGAGAGACCCAGTACTTC. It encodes CAWTAGETQYF.

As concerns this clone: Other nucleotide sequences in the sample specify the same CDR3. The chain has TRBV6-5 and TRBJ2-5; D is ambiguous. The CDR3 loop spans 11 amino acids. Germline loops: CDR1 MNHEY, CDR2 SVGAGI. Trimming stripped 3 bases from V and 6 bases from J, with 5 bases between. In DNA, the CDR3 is TGTGCCAGCAGTTATGGAAAGACCCAGTACTTC. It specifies CASSYGKTQYF.

The CDR3 sequence is CASGPSGPTGELFF. CDR3 nucleotides: TGTGCCAGCGGGCCCTCAGGGCCCACCGGGGAGCTGTTTTTT. The chain has TRBV6-6 and TRBJ2-2, with a possible D match to TRBD1 (5 bases). Trimming took off 8 bases at V and 4 bases at J, with 14 bases between the two ends. CDR1 MNHNY and CDR2 SVGAGI come from the germline V gene (reference sequence). The CDR3 runs 14 residues.